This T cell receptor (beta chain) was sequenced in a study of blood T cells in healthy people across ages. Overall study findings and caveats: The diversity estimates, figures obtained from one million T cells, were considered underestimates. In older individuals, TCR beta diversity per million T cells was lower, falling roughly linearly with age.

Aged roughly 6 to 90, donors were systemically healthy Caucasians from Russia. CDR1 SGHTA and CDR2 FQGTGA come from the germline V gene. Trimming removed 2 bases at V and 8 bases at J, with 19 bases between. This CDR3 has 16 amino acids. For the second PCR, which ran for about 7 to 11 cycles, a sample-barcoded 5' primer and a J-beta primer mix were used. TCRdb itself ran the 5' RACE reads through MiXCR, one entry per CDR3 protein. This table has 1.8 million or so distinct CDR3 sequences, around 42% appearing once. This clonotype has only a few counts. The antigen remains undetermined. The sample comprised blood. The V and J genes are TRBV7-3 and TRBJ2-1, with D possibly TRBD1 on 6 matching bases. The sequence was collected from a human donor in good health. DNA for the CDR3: TGTGCCAGCAGCTTACAGGCAGGGGCAGGATCTTATGAGCAGTTCTTC. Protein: CASSLQAGAGSYEQFF.